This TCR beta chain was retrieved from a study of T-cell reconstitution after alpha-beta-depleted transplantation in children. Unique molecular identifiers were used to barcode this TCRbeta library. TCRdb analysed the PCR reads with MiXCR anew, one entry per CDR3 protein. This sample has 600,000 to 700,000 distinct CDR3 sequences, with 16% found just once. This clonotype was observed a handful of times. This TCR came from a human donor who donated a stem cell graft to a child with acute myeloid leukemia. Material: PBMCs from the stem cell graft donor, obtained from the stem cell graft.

The CDR3 DNA reads TGTGCCTGGAGCCGTCTCACAGATACGCAGTATTTT. Protein product: CAWSRLTDTQYF. The rearrangement joins TRBV30 to TRBJ2-3; no firm D call. The V end was cut by 3 bases, the J end by 2 bases, with 6 bases between. This CDR3 region has 12 residues. Germline loops: CDR1 GTSNPN, CDR2 SVGIG (reference sequence).